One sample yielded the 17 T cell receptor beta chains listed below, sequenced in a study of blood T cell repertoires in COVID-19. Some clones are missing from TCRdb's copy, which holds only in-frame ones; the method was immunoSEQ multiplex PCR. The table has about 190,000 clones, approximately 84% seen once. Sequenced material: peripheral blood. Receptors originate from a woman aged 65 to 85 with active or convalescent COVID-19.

In nucleotides, the CDR3 is TGTGCCAGCAGCGTAGGGGTCGGGAGGGCCCGGGTCAGAGAGCAGTTCTTC. As protein: CASSVGVGRARVREQFF. V gene TRBV9 combines with J gene TRBJ2-1, with 8 nucleotides matching TRBD2. The trim removed 0 bases at V and 10 bases at J, leaving 15 bases unmatched. This CDR3 region has 17 residues. Germline CDR1 reads SGDLS; CDR2 reads YYNGEE.

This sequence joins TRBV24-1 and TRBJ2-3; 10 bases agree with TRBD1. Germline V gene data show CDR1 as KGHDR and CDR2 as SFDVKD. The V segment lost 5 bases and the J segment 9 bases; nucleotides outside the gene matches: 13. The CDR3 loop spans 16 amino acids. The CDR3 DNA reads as TGTGCCACCAGTGGACCGGGACAGGGGTCGGGTGGGACGCAGTATTTT. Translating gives CATSGPGQGSGGTQYF.

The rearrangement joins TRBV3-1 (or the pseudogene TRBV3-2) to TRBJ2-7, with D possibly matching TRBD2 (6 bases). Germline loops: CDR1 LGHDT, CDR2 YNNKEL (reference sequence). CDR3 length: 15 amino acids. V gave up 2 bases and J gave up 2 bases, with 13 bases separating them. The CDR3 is CASSQTVAETYEQYF. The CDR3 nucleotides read TGTGCCAGCAGCCAAACCGTAGCGGAGACCTACGAGCAGTACTTC.

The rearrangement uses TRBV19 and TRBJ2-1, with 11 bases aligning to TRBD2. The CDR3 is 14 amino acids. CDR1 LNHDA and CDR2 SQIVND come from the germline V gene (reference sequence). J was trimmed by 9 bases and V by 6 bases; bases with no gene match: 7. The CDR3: CASRNSGRASEQFF. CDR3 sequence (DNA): TGTGCCAGTAGAAATAGCGGGAGGGCCTCTGAGCAGTTCTTC.

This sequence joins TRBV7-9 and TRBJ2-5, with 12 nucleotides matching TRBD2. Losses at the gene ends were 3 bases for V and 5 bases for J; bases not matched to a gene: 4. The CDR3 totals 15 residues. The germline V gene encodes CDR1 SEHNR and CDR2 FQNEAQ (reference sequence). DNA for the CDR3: TGTGCCAGCAGCTTCCCGACTAGCGGGAGTGAGACCCAGTACTTC. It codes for CASSFPTSGSETQYF. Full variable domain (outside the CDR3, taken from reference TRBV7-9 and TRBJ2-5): DTGVSQNPRHKITKRGQNVTFRCDPISEHNRLYWYRQTLGQGPEFLTYFQNEAQLEKSRLLSDRFSAERPKGSFSTLEIQRTEQGDSAMYLCASSFPTSGSETQYFGPGTRLLVL.

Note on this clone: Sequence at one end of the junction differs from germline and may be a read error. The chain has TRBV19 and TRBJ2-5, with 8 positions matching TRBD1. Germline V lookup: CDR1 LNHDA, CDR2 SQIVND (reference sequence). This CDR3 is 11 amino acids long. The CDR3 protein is CRGHGRETQYF. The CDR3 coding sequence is TGCAGGGGGCACGGGAGAGAGACCCAGTACTTC.

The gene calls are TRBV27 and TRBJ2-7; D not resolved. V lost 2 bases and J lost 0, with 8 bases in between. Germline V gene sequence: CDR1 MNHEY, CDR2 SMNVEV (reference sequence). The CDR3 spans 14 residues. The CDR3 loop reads CASSLKYSSYEQYF. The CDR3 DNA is TGTGCCAGCAGTTTAAAGTACAGCTCCTACGAGCAGTACTTC.

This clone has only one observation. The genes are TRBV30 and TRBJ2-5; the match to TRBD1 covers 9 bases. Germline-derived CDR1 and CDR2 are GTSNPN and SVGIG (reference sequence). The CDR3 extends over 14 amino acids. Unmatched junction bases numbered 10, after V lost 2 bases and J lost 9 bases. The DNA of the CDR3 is TGTGCCTGGAGTAAAGACGGGCGACAGGGGGCCCAGTACTTC. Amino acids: CAWSKDGRQGAQYF.

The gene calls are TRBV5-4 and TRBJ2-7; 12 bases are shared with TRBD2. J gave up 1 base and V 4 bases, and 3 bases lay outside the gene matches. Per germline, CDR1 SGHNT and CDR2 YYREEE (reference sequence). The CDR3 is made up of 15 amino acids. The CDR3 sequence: CASSETSGRSYEQYF. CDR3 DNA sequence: TGTGCCAGCAGCGAAACTAGCGGGAGGTCCTACGAGCAGTACTTC.

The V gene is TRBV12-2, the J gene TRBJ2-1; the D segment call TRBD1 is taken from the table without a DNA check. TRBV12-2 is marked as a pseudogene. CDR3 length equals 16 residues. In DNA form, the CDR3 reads TGTGCAAGTCGCCCCAGGGGGCCAAGCTCCTACAATGAGCAGTTCTTC. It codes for CASRPRGPSSYNEQFF.

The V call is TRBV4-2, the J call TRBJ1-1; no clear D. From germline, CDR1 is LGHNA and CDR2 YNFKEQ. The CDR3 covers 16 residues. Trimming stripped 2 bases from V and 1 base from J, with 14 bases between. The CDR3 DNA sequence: TGTGCCAGCAGCCAAACGCGGAGGAGGGCGAACACTGAAGCTTTCTTT. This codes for CASSQTRRRANTEAFF.

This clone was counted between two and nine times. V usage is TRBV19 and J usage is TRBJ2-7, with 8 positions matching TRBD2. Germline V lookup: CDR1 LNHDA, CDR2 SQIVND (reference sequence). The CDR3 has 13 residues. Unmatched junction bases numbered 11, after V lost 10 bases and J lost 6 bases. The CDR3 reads CAISSGLSSEQYF. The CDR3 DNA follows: TGTGCCATCTCTAGCGGGTTAAGCTCCGAGCAGTACTTC.

The DNA for the CDR3 is TGCGCCAGCAGCCAAGGCTACAGGGAGGGTGTCGAGCAGTACTTC. It yields the protein CASSQGYREGVEQYF. The V gene is TRBV4-1, the J gene TRBJ2-7, with D maybe TRBD2 (7 bases). The CDR3 consists of 15 residues. Germline-derived CDR1 and CDR2 are MGHRA and YSYEKL. Trimming removed 1 base at V and 6 bases at J, with 16 bases between.

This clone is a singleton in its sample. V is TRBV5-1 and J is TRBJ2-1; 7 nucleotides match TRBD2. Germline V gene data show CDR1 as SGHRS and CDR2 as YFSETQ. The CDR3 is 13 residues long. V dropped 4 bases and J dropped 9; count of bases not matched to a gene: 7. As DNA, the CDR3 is TGCGCCAGCAGCCCGGGAGGTTGGGCTGAGCAGTTCTTC. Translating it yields CASSPGGWAEQFF.

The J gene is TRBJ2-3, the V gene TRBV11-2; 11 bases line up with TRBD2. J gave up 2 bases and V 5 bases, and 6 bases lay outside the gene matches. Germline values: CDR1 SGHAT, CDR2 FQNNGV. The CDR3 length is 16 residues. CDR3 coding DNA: TGTGCCAGCAGCGCCAGACTAGCGGGACTCACAGATACGCAGTATTTT. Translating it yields CASSARLAGLTDTQYF.

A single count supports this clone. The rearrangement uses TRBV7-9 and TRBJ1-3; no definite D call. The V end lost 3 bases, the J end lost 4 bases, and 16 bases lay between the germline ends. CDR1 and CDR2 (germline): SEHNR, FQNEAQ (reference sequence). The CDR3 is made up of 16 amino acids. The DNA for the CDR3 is TGTGCCAGCAGCTTTGGGCCTCTTGGATCCGGAAACACCATATATTTT. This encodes CASSFGPLGSGNTIYF.

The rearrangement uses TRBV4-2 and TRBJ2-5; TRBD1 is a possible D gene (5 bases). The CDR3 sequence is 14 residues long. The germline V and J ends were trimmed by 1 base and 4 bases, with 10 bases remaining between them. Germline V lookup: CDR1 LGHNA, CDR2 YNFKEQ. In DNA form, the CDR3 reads TGTGCCAGCAGCCAAGGGGGCGCCGGAGAGACCCAGTACTTC. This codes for CASSQGGAGETQYF.